This T cell receptor (beta chain) was captured by sequencing in a study of beta chain features in type 1 diabetes. Study context: Age, gender, cell numbers and subset yield matched between patients and controls. Across every sample, around 100,000,000 sorted cells were examined in total.

The study reverse transcribed the entire isolated RNA, so it sequenced expressed TCRB transcripts. Sequenced by immunoSEQ multiplex PCR; TCRdb stores in-frame clones only, minus some. The top ten hold over 0.05% of the sample, which has approximately 120,000 clones, almost 40% seen once. In its sample, this clone was seen a few times. The antigen is not known. Study-wide results and limits: Across all four CD4+ subsets, people with type 1 diabetes showed modestly shorter TCRB CDR3s.

V lost 5 bases and J 9 bases, leaving 11 bases between the germline ends. CDR1 and CDR2 (germline): DFQATT, SNEGSKA (reference sequence). The CDR3 is made up of 11 amino acids. The material sequenced was stem cell memory CD4+ T cells from blood. The chain joins TRBV20-1 to TRBJ2-1; perhaps TRBD1 as D (6 bases). The clonotype originates from a woman between 18 and 29 years old in good health. Written as DNA, the CDR3 is TGCAGTGCTCAAAGGGGGATTGAGCAGTTCTTC. It yields the protein CSAQRGIEQFF.